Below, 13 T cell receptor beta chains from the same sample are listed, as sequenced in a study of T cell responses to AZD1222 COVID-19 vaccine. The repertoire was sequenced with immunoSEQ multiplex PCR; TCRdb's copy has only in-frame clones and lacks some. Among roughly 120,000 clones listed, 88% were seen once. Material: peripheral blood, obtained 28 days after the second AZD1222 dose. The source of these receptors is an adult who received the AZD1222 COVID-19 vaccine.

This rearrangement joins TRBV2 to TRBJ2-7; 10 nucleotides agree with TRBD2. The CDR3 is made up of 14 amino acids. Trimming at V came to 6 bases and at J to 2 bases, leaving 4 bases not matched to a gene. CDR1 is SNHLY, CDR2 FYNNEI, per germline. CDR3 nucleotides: TGTGCCAGCAGACTAGCGGGGCTCCCCTACGAGCAGTACTTC. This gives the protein CASRLAGLPYEQYF.

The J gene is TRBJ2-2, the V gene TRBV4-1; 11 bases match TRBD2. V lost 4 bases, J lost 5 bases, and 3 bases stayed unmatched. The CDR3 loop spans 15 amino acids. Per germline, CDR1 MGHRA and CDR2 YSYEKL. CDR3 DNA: TGCGCCAGCAGCCTTAGCGGGGGGGGAACCGGGGAGCTGTTTTTT. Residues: CASSLSGGGTGELFF.

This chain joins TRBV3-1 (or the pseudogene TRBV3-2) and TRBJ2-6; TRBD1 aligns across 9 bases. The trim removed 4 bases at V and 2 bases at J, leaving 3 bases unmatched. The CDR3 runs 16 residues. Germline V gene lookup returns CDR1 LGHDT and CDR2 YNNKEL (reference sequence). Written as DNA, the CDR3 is TGTGCCAGCAGCCTACAGGGGGCGCCTGGGGCCAACGTCCTGACTTTC. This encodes CASSLQGAPGANVLTF.

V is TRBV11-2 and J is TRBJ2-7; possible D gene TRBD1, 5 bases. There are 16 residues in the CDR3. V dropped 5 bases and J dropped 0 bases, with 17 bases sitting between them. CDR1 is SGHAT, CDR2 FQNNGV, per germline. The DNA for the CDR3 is TGTGCCAGCAGCCTCGACCCAGGGTTTAACTCCTACGAGCAGTACTTC. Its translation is CASSLDPGFNSYEQYF.

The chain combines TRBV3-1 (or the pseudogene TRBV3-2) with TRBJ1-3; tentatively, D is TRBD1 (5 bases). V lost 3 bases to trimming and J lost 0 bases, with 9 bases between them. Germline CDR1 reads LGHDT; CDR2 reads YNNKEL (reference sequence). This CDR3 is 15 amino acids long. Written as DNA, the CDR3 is TGTGCCAGCAGCCAGGGGACTCACTCTGGAAACACCATATATTTT. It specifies CASSQGTHSGNTIYF.

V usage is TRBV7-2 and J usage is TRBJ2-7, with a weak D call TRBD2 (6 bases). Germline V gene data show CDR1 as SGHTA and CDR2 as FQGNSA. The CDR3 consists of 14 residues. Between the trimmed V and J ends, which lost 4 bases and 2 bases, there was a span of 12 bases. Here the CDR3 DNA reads TGTGCCAGCAGCTCGACTAGTTTTCCCTACGAGCAGTACTTC. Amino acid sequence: CASSSTSFPYEQYF.

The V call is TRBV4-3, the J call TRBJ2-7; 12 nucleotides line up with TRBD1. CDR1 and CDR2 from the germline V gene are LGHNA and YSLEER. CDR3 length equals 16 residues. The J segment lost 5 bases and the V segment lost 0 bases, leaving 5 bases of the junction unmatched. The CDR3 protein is CASSQDLGTGGDEQYF. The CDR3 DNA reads TGCGCCAGCAGCCAAGACCTCGGGACAGGGGGCGACGAGCAGTACTTC.

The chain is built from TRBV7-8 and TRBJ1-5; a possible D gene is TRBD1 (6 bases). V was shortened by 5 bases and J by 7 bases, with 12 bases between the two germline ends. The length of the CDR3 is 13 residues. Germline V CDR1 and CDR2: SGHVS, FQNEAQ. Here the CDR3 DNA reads TGTGCCAGCAGCCCTACCGGGGGCCAGCCCCAGCATTTT. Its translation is CASSPTGGQPQHF.

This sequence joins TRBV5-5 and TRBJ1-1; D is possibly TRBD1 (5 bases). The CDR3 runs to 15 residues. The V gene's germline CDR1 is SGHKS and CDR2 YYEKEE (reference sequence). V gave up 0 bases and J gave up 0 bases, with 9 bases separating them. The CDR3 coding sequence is TGTGCCAGCAGCTTGGCCCGGGACCTGAACACTGAAGCTTTCTTT. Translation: CASSLARDLNTEAFF. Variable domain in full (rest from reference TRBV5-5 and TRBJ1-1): DAGVTQSPTHLIKTRGQQVTLRCSPISGHKSVSWYQQVLGQGPQFIFQYYEKEERGRGNFPDRFSARQFPNYSSELNVNALLLGDSALYLCASSLARDLNTEAFFGQGTRLTVV.

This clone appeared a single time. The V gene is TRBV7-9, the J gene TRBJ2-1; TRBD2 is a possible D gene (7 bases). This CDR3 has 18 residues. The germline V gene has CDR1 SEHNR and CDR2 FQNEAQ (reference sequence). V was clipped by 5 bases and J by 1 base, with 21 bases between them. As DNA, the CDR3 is TGTGCCAGCAGCCCCGGTGGCGGGGGCCCTAATTCCTACAATGAGCAGTTCTTC. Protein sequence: CASSPGGGGPNSYNEQFF.

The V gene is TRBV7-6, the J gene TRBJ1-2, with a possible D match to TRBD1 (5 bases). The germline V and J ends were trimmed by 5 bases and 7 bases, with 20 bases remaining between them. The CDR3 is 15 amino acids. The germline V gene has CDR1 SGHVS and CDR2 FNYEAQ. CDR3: CASSPQRTLSAGYTF. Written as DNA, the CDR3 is TGTGCCAGCAGCCCTCAACGGACACTTTCCGCTGGCTACACCTTC.

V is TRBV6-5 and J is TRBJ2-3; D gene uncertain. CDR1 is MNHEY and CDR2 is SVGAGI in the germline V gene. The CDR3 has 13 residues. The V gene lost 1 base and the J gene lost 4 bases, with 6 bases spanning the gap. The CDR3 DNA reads TGTGCCAGCAGTTACTATCCCGCAGATACGCAGTATTTT. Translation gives CASSYYPADTQYF.

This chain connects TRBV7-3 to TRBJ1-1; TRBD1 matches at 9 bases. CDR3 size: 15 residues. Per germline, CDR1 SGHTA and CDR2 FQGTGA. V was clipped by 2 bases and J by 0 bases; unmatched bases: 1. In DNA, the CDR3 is TGTGCCAGCAGCTTAGGGGACAGGGTGAACACTGAAGCTTTCTTT. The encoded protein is CASSLGDRVNTEAFF.